This T cell receptor beta chain appears in the sequencing data of a study of T-cell memory formation after mild COVID-19. On the study more broadly: Across donors, TCR clusters were largely donor specific. The study, taken as a whole, reports: Among clones contracting day 15 to 85, CD4/CD8 was balanced, whereas later expanders leaned CD4+. Contracting CD4+ clones lay largely in CM and EM, with CD8+ ones residing in EMRA. SARS-CoV-2 specificity of second-wave clones peaking day 37 was unconfirmed.

There are a few counts of this clonotype. The antigen is unknown. Trimming took off 7 bases at V and 1 base at J, with 13 bases between the two ends. CDR3 length equals 14 residues. Germline CDR1 is MNHEY and CDR2 is SVGEGT. TCRdb reanalysed the 5' RACE reads using MiXCR and keeps one entry per CDR3 protein. This sample has 250,000 to 400,000 distinct CDR3 sequences, with 14% found just once. This receptor was obtained from a man between 18 and 29 years old who had mild COVID-19 (a few samples of this study predate the infection). Cell type and time point are not known. The specimen was PBMCs or a T cell subset sorted from them (not recorded which). The rearrangement joins TRBV6-2 or TRBV6-3 to TRBJ1-1; D unresolved. CDR3 in amino acids: CASTISWGNTEAFF. CDR3 DNA: TGTGCCAGCACCATATCCTGGGGGAACACTGAAGCTTTCTTT.